These 5 T cell receptor beta chains were sequenced from one sample in a study of blood T cells in healthy people across ages. Then a second PCR, running about 7 to 11 cycles, was carried out with a sample-barcoded 5' primer and a J-beta primer mix. TCRdb fed the 5' RACE reads into MiXCR, producing one record per CDR3 protein. The profile shows 2 million or so distinct CDR3 sequences, 49% of them singletons. Material: blood. Receptors originate from a woman in her 40s in good health.

This clonotype was detected a few times. J is TRBJ2-5 and V is TRBV6-1; 7 nucleotides align to TRBD1. CDR1 and CDR2 (germline): MNHNS, SASEGT. Trimming removed 7 bases from V and 4 bases from J; junction bases left unmatched: 6. The CDR3 runs to 13 residues. The CDR3 reads CASTDRVPETQYF. In DNA, the CDR3 is TGTGCCAGCACAGACAGGGTCCCAGAGACCCAGTACTTC.

This sequence joins TRBV5-6 and TRBJ2-1; D might be TRBD2 (5 bases). There are 16 residues in the CDR3. Germline values: CDR1 SGHDT, CDR2 YYEEEE. The V and J ends lost 0 bases and 5 bases respectively, with 15 bases between them. In nucleotides, the CDR3 is TGTGCCAGCAGCTTGGTAGTCCCTATCGGGGACAATGAGCAGTTCTTC. Translated, it gives CASSLVVPIGDNEQFF.

The chain has TRBV11-2 and TRBJ1-1; 7 bases align to TRBD1. V dropped 5 bases and J dropped 3; count of bases not matched to a gene: 12. This CDR3 is built from 16 residues. In germline, CDR1 is SGHAT, CDR2 FQNNGV. The CDR3 sequence is CASSPPLRDRDTEAFF. The CDR3 DNA reads as TGTGCCAGCAGCCCCCCTTTAAGGGACAGAGACACTGAAGCTTTCTTT.

The genes are TRBV28 and TRBJ1-1; D is undetermined. The V gene's germline CDR1 is MDHEN and CDR2 SYDVKM. V dropped 6 bases and J dropped 0 bases, with 11 bases sitting between them. The CDR3 has 14 residues. CDR3 amino acids: CASSPLRLNTEAFF. The CDR3 region has the DNA TGTGCCAGCAGCCCCCTTCGGCTGAACACTGAAGCTTTCTTT.

V usage is TRBV29-1 and J usage is TRBJ2-3; perhaps TRBD1 as D (5 bases). The CDR3 runs to 11 residues. CDR1 is SQVTM and CDR2 is ANQGSEA in the germline V gene. V dropped 7 bases and J dropped 4 bases, with 9 bases sitting between them. The CDR3: CSGRVSDTQYF. CDR3 DNA sequence: TGCAGCGGCAGGGTTTCAGATACGCAGTATTTT.